The 32 T cell receptor beta chains listed next were all sequenced from one sample in a study of resident and recirculating memory T cells in vitiligo. Repertoires were generated with immunoSEQ multiplex PCR, while TCRdb's copy carries only in-frame clones and drops some. The sample includes roughly 76,000 clones, 90% to 95% of them seen just once. What was sequenced was blood. The receptors shown here come from a male donor with vitiligo.

The rearrangement joins TRBV7-2 to TRBJ2-5, with TRBD1 identical over 9 bases. The end of the DNA fits TRBJ2-7 better, so the J call may be wrong. The CDR3 is 16 residues long. Per the germline V gene, CDR1 is SGHTA and CDR2 is FQGNSA. The CDR3 nucleotides are TGTGCCAGCAGCTTAGCGTCAACGGGACAGGGATACGAGCAGTACTTC. It translates to CASSLASTGQGYEQYF.

The rearrangement uses TRBV19 and TRBJ2-4; 7 bases line up with TRBD1. The CDR3 sequence is 15 residues long. Trimming took 5 bases from V and 4 from J; bases not matched to a gene: 8. Germline V gene sequence: CDR1 LNHDA, CDR2 SQIVND (reference sequence). The CDR3 sequence is CASSAQGVGKNIQYF. Here the CDR3 DNA reads TGTGCCAGTAGTGCGCAGGGGGTGGGTAAAAACATTCAGTACTTC.

This chain links TRBV19 with TRBJ1-4; D is unresolved. Per germline, CDR1 LNHDA and CDR2 SQIVND (reference sequence). Trimming pared 8 bases from V and 3 bases from J, leaving 13 bases between. The CDR3 has 14 residues. The DNA for the CDR3 is TGTGCCAGTTCCGGGCGGGGATCTAATGAAAAACTGTTTTTT. This sequence encodes CASSGRGSNEKLFF.

The chain couples TRBV2 to TRBJ1-2; 7 bases line up with TRBD1. The germline V gene encodes CDR1 SNHLY and CDR2 FYNNEI. V was pared by 6 bases and J by 2 bases, with 3 bases of the junction left unmatched. CDR3 size: 13 residues. CDR3 protein: CASSADRNYGYTF. The CDR3, as DNA: TGTGCCAGCAGCGCGGACAGGAACTATGGCTACACCTTC. The whole variable domain, filled in from reference TRBV2 and TRBJ1-2, reads EPEVTQTPSHQVTQMGQEVILRCVPISNHLYFYWYRQILGQKVEFLVSFYNNEISEKSEIFDDQFSVERPDGSNFTLKIRSTKLEDSAMYFCASSADRNYGYTFGSGTRLTVV.

The chain has TRBV6-6 and TRBJ1-3, with 7 bases matching TRBD1. Losses at the gene ends were 6 bases for V and 7 bases for J; bases not matched to a gene: 0. Germline CDR1 reads MNHNY; CDR2 reads SVGAGI (reference sequence). The CDR3 is 11 residues long. CDR3 nucleotide sequence: TGTGCCAGCAGAGGGGGCAACACCATATATTTT. This codes for CASRGGNTIYF.

V usage is TRBV5-1 and J usage is TRBJ1-2; D call uncertain. Trimming pared 4 bases from V and 4 bases from J, leaving 11 bases between. CDR3 length equals 13 residues. Germline CDR1 reads SGHRS; CDR2 reads YFSETQ. CDR3 in amino acids: CASSPTTFYGYTF. As DNA, the CDR3 is TGCGCCAGCAGCCCCACAACCTTCTATGGCTACACCTTC.

This clone was seen once. The V gene is TRBV9, the J gene TRBJ2-5, with 9 bases lining up with TRBD2. Germline V CDR1 and CDR2: SGDLS, YYNGEE. The CDR3 is 17 amino acids. J lost 5 bases, V lost 3 bases, and 14 bases had no gene match. The CDR3 DNA follows: TGTGCCAGCAGCGCCCCCCCGGCTAGCGGGGTTCGGGAGACCCAGTACTTC. Translated, it gives CASSAPPASGVRETQYF.

This clone occurred once. The chain is built from TRBV25-1 and TRBJ2-1, with 7 bases identical to TRBD1. Germline V gives CDR1 MGHDK, CDR2 SYGVNS. V gave up 1 base and J gave up 5 bases; unmatched junction bases: 5. The CDR3 runs to 15 residues. The DNA of the CDR3 is TGTGCCAGCAGTGAATTAGCCGGGACAGACAATGAGCAGTTCTTC. Residues: CASSELAGTDNEQFF.

The chain joins TRBV27 to TRBJ1-5; D gene ambiguous. In germline, CDR1 is MNHEY, CDR2 SMNVEV (reference sequence). V lost 3 bases and J lost 4, with 7 bases in between. The CDR3 extends over 13 amino acids. In nucleotides, the CDR3 is TGTGCCAGCAGTTTGCAGGCGAATCAGCCCCAGCATTTT. Translating gives CASSLQANQPQHF.

The V and J genes are TRBV19 and TRBJ2-2; 7 nucleotides agree with TRBD2. Trimming cost V 8 bases and J 1 base; bases outside gene matches: 1. Germline CDR1 reads LNHDA; CDR2 reads SQIVND (reference sequence). This CDR3 comprises 13 residues. CDR3 coding DNA: TGTGCCAGTTGGGGGGGGAACACCGGGGAGCTGTTTTTT. Translating gives CASWGGNTGELFF.

The chain couples TRBV4-3 to TRBJ2-5, with 7 bases that match TRBD1. V was pared by 2 bases and J by 5 bases, with 11 bases of the junction left unmatched. The CDR3 contains 16 residues. CDR1 is LGHNA, CDR2 YSLEER, per germline. CDR3 loop: CASSQRGQAAVETQYF. The CDR3 bases are TGCGCCAGCAGCCAACGAGGACAGGCGGCGGTGGAGACCCAGTACTTC.

The rearrangement joins TRBV9 to TRBJ1-5; no clear D gene. V lost 1 base and J lost 7, with 18 bases in between. This CDR3 comprises 16 residues. Germline assignment: CDR1 SGDLS and CDR2 YYNGEE. CDR3 amino acids: CASSVPTFWENQPQHF. CDR3 nucleotides: TGTGCCAGCAGCGTACCTACTTTTTGGGAGAACCAGCCCCAGCATTTT.

The V call is TRBV7-2, the J call TRBJ1-3; D is unresolved. V dropped 5 bases and J dropped 0 bases, with 11 bases sitting between them. From germline, CDR1 is SGHTA and CDR2 FQGNSA. The CDR3 contains 15 residues. For the CDR3, the DNA is TGTGCCAGCAGCCTAGTTGGAGGCTCTGGAAACACCATATATTTT. Its translation: CASSLVGGSGNTIYF.

The gene calls are TRBV12-5 and TRBJ2-7; no definite D call. This CDR3 has 13 residues. Trimming removed 1 base at V and 3 bases at J, with 7 bases between. The germline V gene has CDR1 LGHNT and CDR2 FRNRAP. The CDR3 DNA is TGTGCTAGTGGTTTGGCCCTCGGCTACGAGCAGTACTTC. Translating it yields CASGLALGYEQYF. The full variable domain, rest sourced from reference TRBV12-5 and TRBJ2-7, is DARVTQTPRHKVTEMGQEVTMRCQPILGHNTVFWYRQTMMQGLELLAYFRNRAPLDDSGMPKDRFSAEMPDATLATLKIQPSEPRDSAVYFCASGLALGYEQYFGPGTRLTVT.

V and J are TRBV19 and TRBJ2-2, with TRBD2 matching 7 bases. CDR1 and CDR2 (germline): LNHDA, SQIVND (reference sequence). V shed 5 bases, J shed 0 bases, and the junction held 3 bases outside the gene matches. CDR3 length: 15 amino acids. The CDR3 is CASSHGGTNTGELFF. The DNA of the CDR3 is TGTGCCAGTAGTCACGGGGGGACGAACACCGGGGAGCTGTTTTTT.

This rearrangement joins TRBV6-1 to TRBJ1-5; 8 bases are shared with TRBD1. The ends lost 4 bases at V and 1 base at J; junction bases unmatched: 3. CDR3 length: 15 amino acids. CDR1 MNHNS and CDR2 SASEGT come from the germline V gene. The CDR3 is CASSVQGASNQPQHF. CDR3 bases: TGTGCCAGCAGTGTCCAGGGGGCCAGCAATCAGCCCCAGCATTTT.

V usage is TRBV7-2 and J usage is TRBJ2-2; TRBD2 might be the D (5 bases). Trimming shortened V by 5 bases and J by 5 bases, and 15 bases separated the two germline ends. The CDR3 sequence is 15 residues long. The germline CDR1 and CDR2 sequences are SGHTA and FQGNSA. The CDR3 nucleotides read TGTGCCAGCAGCAAGCCGGGATCTCGGACCGGGGAGCTGTTTTTT. Protein: CASSKPGSRTGELFF.

This chain links TRBV25-1 with TRBJ2-1, with 10 positions matching TRBD2. CDR1 is MGHDK, CDR2 SYGVNS, per germline. CDR3 length: 14 amino acids. Trimming cost V 4 bases and J 9 bases; bases outside gene matches: 6. The CDR3 bases are TGTGCCAGCAGTGGAAGCGGGGGGGTTAGTGAGCAGTTCTTC. Translation: CASSGSGGVSEQFF.

The gene calls are TRBV6-5 and TRBJ1-5; no clear D. CDR1 is MNHEY, CDR2 SVGAGI, per germline. Trimming shortened V by 5 bases and J by 4 bases, and 9 bases separated the two germline ends. This CDR3 region has 13 residues. In nucleotides, the CDR3 is TGTGCCAGCAGTCTCGCTAGTAATCAGCCCCAGCATTTT. It codes for CASSLASNQPQHF.

The V call is TRBV6-1, the J call TRBJ1-1; 8 bases fit TRBD1. Germline V CDR1 and CDR2: MNHNS, SASEGT. The CDR3 length is 14 residues. The trim removed 6 bases at V and 0 bases at J, leaving 3 bases unmatched. CDR3: CASSLTGVNTEAFF. The CDR3 nucleotides are TGTGCCAGCAGCCTGACAGGGGTGAACACTGAAGCTTTCTTT.

This sequence joins TRBV7-9 and TRBJ1-2; 10 bases line up with TRBD1. Germline V gives CDR1 SEHNR, CDR2 FQNEAQ (reference sequence). This CDR3 contains 14 residues. V trimming: 5 bases; J trimming: 3 bases; junction bases outside the gene matches: 3. The CDR3 nucleotides are TGTGCCAGCAGCCTGACAGGGGGCGACTATGGCTACACCTTC. As protein: CASSLTGGDYGYTF.

V and J are TRBV9 and TRBJ2-4, with TRBD2 identical over 7 bases. V gave up 0 bases and J gave up 9 bases; unmatched junction bases: 9. The CDR3 has 15 residues. Germline loops: CDR1 SGDLS, CDR2 YYNGEE. The CDR3 here is CASSVDSGGGGIQYF. DNA for the CDR3: TGTGCCAGCAGCGTAGATTCTGGGGGGGGAGGCATTCAGTACTTC. Variable domain in full (rest from reference TRBV9 and TRBJ2-4): DSGVTQTPKHLITATGQRVTLRCSPRSGDLSVYWYQQSLDQGLQFLIQYYNGEERAKGNILERFSAQQFPDLHSELNLSSLELGDSALYFCASSVDSGGGGIQYFGAGTRLSVL.

J is TRBJ2-1 and V is TRBV28; 10 bases match TRBD2. With 6 bases clipped from V and 6 bases from J, the junction kept 8 bases outside the gene matches. CDR3 size: 15 residues. Germline loops: CDR1 MDHEN, CDR2 SYDVKM. CDR3 protein: CASSTLAGGVNEQFF. The DNA of the CDR3 is TGTGCCAGCAGCACGTTAGCGGGGGGCGTCAATGAGCAGTTCTTC.

The table lists this clone with a few counts. This rearrangement joins TRBV5-3 to TRBJ1-1; D gene unclear. TRBV5-3 is an ORF for which the function is uncertain. This CDR3 region has 14 residues. V was cut by 0 bases and J by 1 base, with 7 bases left in between. The CDR3 region is CARSLVEGNTEAFF. Written as DNA, the CDR3 is TGTGCCAGAAGCTTGGTGGAGGGGAACACTGAAGCTTTCTTT.

The chain joins TRBV6-1 to TRBJ1-6; D not certain. The V gene's germline CDR1 is MNHNS and CDR2 SASEGT. This CDR3 has 13 residues. Deletions cut 4 bases from V and 9 bases from J, with 10 bases between. CDR3 sequence reads: CASSVAAVSPLHF. For the CDR3, the DNA is TGTGCCAGCAGTGTCGCGGCAGTTTCACCCCTCCACTTT.

The chain uses TRBV9 and TRBJ2-3, with 16 bases aligning to TRBD2. V shed 3 bases and J 5 bases; nucleotides not matched to a gene: 6. Germline CDR1 SGDLS, CDR2 YYNGEE. This CDR3 spans 17 amino acids. CDR3 sequence: CASSGGLAGGHEDTQYF. The CDR3 nucleotides are TGTGCCAGCAGCGGGGGACTAGCGGGGGGGCATGAAGATACGCAGTATTTT.

This chain links TRBV5-5 with TRBJ1-2, with a possible D match to TRBD1 (6 bases). Germline CDR1 and CDR2: SGHKS and YYEKEE (reference sequence). The CDR3 is 13 residues long. V lost 4 bases to trimming and J lost 8 bases, with 15 bases between them. The CDR3 loop reads CASSDDRMSGYTF. DNA for the CDR3: TGTGCCAGCAGCGATGACAGGATGTCGGGCTACACCTTC.

The chain carries TRBV6-1 and TRBJ1-6; D might be TRBD1 (6 bases). The CDR3 contains 19 residues. V was trimmed by 3 bases and J by 0 bases, leaving 18 bases between them. Germline CDR1 reads MNHNS; CDR2 reads SASEGT. The DNA of the CDR3 is TGTGCCAGCAGTGATAACTCGGCAGGGGCAAGCTCCTATAATTCACCCCTCCACTTT. Protein: CASSDNSAGASSYNSPLHF.

Here the CDR3 reads CASSLSLAGAPAQYF. The CDR3 DNA is TGTGCCAGCAGCCTTTCACTAGCGGGGGCCCCGGCCCAGTACTTC. V and J are TRBV11-2 and TRBJ2-5; 11 bases line up with TRBD2. The CDR3 is made up of 15 amino acids. From germline, CDR1 is SGHAT and CDR2 FQNNGV. V dropped 5 bases and J dropped 9; count of bases not matched to a gene: 11.

V and J are TRBV5-4 and TRBJ1-1; D may be TRBD1 (6 bases). In germline, CDR1 is SGHNT, CDR2 YYREEE (reference sequence). This CDR3 comprises 14 residues. V dropped 4 bases and J dropped 3 bases, with 13 bases sitting between them. CDR3 in DNA: TGTGCCAGCAGCCGTCCGGGGGGGCACACTGAAGCTTTCTTT. Amino acid sequence: CASSRPGGHTEAFF.

The chain uses TRBV10-3 and TRBJ2-5; D gene uncertain. From germline, CDR1 is ENHRY and CDR2 SYGVKD. The CDR3 totals 15 residues. Trimming pared 2 bases from V and 1 base from J, leaving 11 bases between. The CDR3 is CAISEQMGSQETQYF. The CDR3 DNA is TGTGCCATCAGTGAGCAAATGGGCTCCCAAGAGACCCAGTACTTC.

The chain links TRBV10-3 to TRBJ2-7; TRBD2 matches at 8 bases. The trim removed 4 bases at V and 5 bases at J, leaving 13 bases unmatched. The CDR3 contains 16 residues. From germline, CDR1 is ENHRY and CDR2 SYGVKD. CDR3 in amino acids: CAISGAGGGPGDEQYF. Written as DNA, the CDR3 is TGTGCCATCAGTGGTGCGGGCGGGGGGCCGGGCGACGAGCAGTACTTC.